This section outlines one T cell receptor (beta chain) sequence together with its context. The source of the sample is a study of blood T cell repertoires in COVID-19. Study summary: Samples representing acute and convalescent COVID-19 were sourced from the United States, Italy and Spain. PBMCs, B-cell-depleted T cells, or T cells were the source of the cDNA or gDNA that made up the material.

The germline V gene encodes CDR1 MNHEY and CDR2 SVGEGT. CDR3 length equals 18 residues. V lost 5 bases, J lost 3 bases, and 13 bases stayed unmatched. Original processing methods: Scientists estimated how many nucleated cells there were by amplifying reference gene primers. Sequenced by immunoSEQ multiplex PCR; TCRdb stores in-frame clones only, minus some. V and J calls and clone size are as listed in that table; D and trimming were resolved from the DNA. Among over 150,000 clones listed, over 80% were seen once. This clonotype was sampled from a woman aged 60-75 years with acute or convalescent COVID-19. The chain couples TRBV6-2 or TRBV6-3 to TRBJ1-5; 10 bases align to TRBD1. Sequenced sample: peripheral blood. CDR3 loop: CASSQQPGQGEDNQPQHF. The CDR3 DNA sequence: TGTGCCAGCAGTCAGCAGCCTGGACAGGGGGAGGACAATCAGCCCCAGCATTTT.